Listed here are 24 T cell receptor beta chains from one sample, sequenced in a study of blood T cell repertoires in COVID-19. The protocol was immunoSEQ multiplex PCR, while the TCRdb copy is restricted to in-frame clones and leaves out a portion. The top ten clones hold roughly a sixth of a sample with fewer than 30,000 clones, about 85% of them seen once. Sequencing used peripheral blood. Every receptor here comes from a woman aged 55 to 70 with acute or convalescent COVID-19.

This chain uses TRBV2 with TRBJ1-3; D unresolved. V shed 8 bases and J shed 1 base, with 6 bases lying between them. Germline CDR1 SNHLY, CDR2 FYNNEI. The CDR3 runs to 12 residues. The CDR3 reads CASAVSGNTIYF. CDR3 nucleotides: TGTGCCAGCGCGGTGTCTGGAAACACCATATATTTT.

This chain uses TRBV5-1 with TRBJ2-3, with TRBD2 matching 9 bases. V trimming: 0 bases; J trimming: 1 base; junction bases outside the gene matches: 9. Germline-derived CDR1 and CDR2 are SGHRS and YFSETQ. The CDR3 contains 18 residues. CDR3 sequence reads: CASSLVARGGYGTDTQYF. Written as DNA, the CDR3 is TGCGCCAGCAGCTTGGTGGCGCGGGGGGGCTATGGCACAGATACGCAGTATTTT.

The V and J genes are TRBV6-6 and TRBJ1-2; TRBD1 matches 9 bases. The CDR3 has 15 amino acids. Germline values: CDR1 MNHNY, CDR2 SVGAGI (reference sequence). V lost 6 bases, J lost 2 bases, and 7 bases stayed unmatched. The CDR3 loop is CASSAGTGRNYGYTF. CDR3 nucleotide sequence: TGTGCCAGCAGCGCCGGGACAGGGCGGAACTATGGCTACACCTTC.

V usage is TRBV30 and J usage is TRBJ1-2; 9 bases map to TRBD1. The junction had 10 bases not matched to a gene; V was cut back by 5 bases and J by 6 bases. Germline CDR1 reads GTSNPN; CDR2 reads SVGIG (reference sequence). The CDR3 has 14 amino acids. The CDR3 loop is CAWVGQGRFHGYTF. For the CDR3, the DNA is TGTGCCTGGGTGGGACAGGGAAGGTTCCATGGCTACACCTTC.

V is TRBV5-5 and J is TRBJ2-4, with D maybe TRBD2 (5 bases). V lost 4 bases to trimming and J lost 0 bases, with 14 bases between them. CDR1 and CDR2 from the germline V gene are SGHKS and YYEKEE (reference sequence). This CDR3 region has 16 residues. In DNA, the CDR3 is TGTGCCAGCAGCCCCCTCTCTAGCCTAGCCAAAAACATTCAGTACTTC. Translated: CASSPLSSLAKNIQYF.

This chain connects TRBV28 to TRBJ2-7; perhaps TRBD1 as D (6 bases). V lost 3 bases to trimming and J lost 1 base, with 16 bases between them. The germline V gene has CDR1 MDHEN and CDR2 SYDVKM. The CDR3 is 16 residues long. CDR3 residues: CASSLALTGQSYEQYF. The CDR3 DNA sequence: TGTGCCAGCAGTTTGGCTCTGACAGGTCAGTCCTACGAGCAGTACTTC.

The J gene is TRBJ1-5, the V gene TRBV6-6; 9 bases are shared with TRBD1. V was pared by 5 bases and J by 2 bases, with 10 bases of the junction left unmatched. The germline gives CDR1 MNHNY, CDR2 SVGAGI (reference sequence). The CDR3 is made up of 17 amino acids. The CDR3 sequence is CASSRDRGDRGNQPQHF. CDR3 nucleotides: TGTGCCAGCAGTCGCGACAGGGGGGACCGGGGCAATCAGCCCCAGCATTTT.

The V and J genes are TRBV5-1 and TRBJ2-1; 7 nucleotides agree with TRBD1. Germline CDR1 reads SGHRS; CDR2 reads YFSETQ. The CDR3 runs 15 residues. V lost 0 bases and J lost 8; bases outside the gene matches: 8. The chain's CDR3 is CASSLGDRALDEQFF. The CDR3 DNA is TGCGCCAGCAGCTTGGGTGACAGGGCCCTCGATGAGCAGTTCTTC.

The chain employs TRBV3-1 (or the pseudogene TRBV3-2) and TRBJ1-4; 7 bases map to TRBD1. The V and J ends lost 6 bases and 0 bases, in that order; junction bases with no gene match: 10. This CDR3 spans 17 amino acids. CDR1 LGHDT and CDR2 YNNKEL come from the germline V gene (reference sequence). CDR3 nucleotides: TGTGCCAGCAGACCGAGGGGGCCTCCTGCAACTAATGAAAAACTGTTTTTT. It yields the protein CASRPRGPPATNEKLFF.

The chain recombines TRBV30 with TRBJ2-2; D remains unclear. V was shortened by 0 bases and J by 0 bases, with 8 bases between the two germline ends. CDR1 GTSNPN and CDR2 SVGIG come from the germline V gene (reference sequence). There are 15 residues in the CDR3. The CDR3 spells CAWSVDLANTGELFF. The CDR3 DNA sequence: TGTGCCTGGAGTGTAGACCTAGCGAACACCGGGGAGCTGTTTTTT.

A few counts support this clone. This rearrangement joins TRBV5-8 to TRBJ1-5; D might be TRBD1 (6 bases). CDR1 SGHTS and CDR2 YDEGEE come from the germline V gene. This CDR3 is 16 amino acids long. The germline V and J ends were trimmed by 4 bases and 9 bases, with 23 bases remaining between them. The CDR3: CASSRSGTQRVTPQHF. The CDR3 nucleotides are TGTGCCAGCAGCAGATCCGGGACACAGAGGGTAACGCCCCAGCATTTT.

This clone was detected a few times. At one boundary the junction diverges from the germline segment, which might be a read error. The rearrangement uses TRBV3-1 (or the pseudogene TRBV3-2) and TRBJ1-3; no reliable D call. The CDR3 runs to 14 residues. CDR1 and CDR2 from the germline V gene are LGHDT and YNNKEL (reference sequence). The CDR3 is CASSQGAQVYTKYF. The CDR3 region has the DNA TGTGCCAGCAGCCAAGGGGCCCAGGTGTACACCAAATATTTT.

The genes are TRBV30 and TRBJ1-6, with TRBD1 as a possible D gene (5 bases). The V gene's germline CDR1 is GTSNPN and CDR2 SVGIG (reference sequence). Between the trimmed V and J ends, which lost 1 base and 5 bases, there was a span of 9 bases. The CDR3 length is 14 residues. CDR3 DNA: TGTGCCTGGAGTGGGGGGGTTCATAATTCACCCCTCCACTTT. Protein product: CAWSGGVHNSPLHF.

V and J are TRBV7-2 and TRBJ2-7; D perhaps matches TRBD1 (6 bases). Germline V gene lookup returns CDR1 SGHTA and CDR2 FQGNSA. Trimming removed 2 bases at V and 4 bases at J, with 15 bases between. The CDR3 extends over 15 amino acids. CDR3 nucleotides: TGTGCCAGCAGCTTAAGTCCACAGGGTGGGTACGAGCAGTACTTC. It translates to CASSLSPQGGYEQYF.

The CDR3: CASSHLQASGYGYTF. The CDR3, as DNA: TGCGCCAGCAGCCACCTACAGGCCTCGGGTTATGGCTACACCTTC. This chain connects TRBV4-1 to TRBJ1-2, with TRBD1 as a possible D gene (5 bases). This CDR3 contains 15 residues. In germline, CDR1 is MGHRA, CDR2 YSYEKL. V lost 3 bases and J 5 bases, leaving 16 bases between the germline ends.

The gene calls are TRBV24-1 and TRBJ2-3, with TRBD1 matching over 7 bases. The CDR3 runs to 17 residues. The germline CDR1 and CDR2 sequences are KGHDR and SFDVKD. Unmatched junction bases numbered 14, after V lost 5 bases and J lost 4 bases. The CDR3 loop is CATSGPRQGVSPDTQYF. CDR3 DNA sequence: TGTGCCACCAGTGGACCTAGACAGGGCGTTTCCCCAGATACGCAGTATTTT.

V is TRBV13 and J is TRBJ2-1, with D hard to call. The V end lost 6 bases, the J end lost 5 bases, and 11 bases lay between the germline ends. The CDR3 spans 13 residues. The germline V gene has CDR1 PRHDT and CDR2 FYEKMQ (reference sequence). The CDR3 here is CASRAATDNEQFF. The CDR3 DNA sequence: TGTGCCAGCAGGGCAGCGACGGACAATGAGCAGTTCTTC.

This chain uses TRBV9 with TRBJ2-1, with 8 bases identical to TRBD2. V was pared by 4 bases and J by 2 bases, with 8 bases of the junction left unmatched. Germline CDR1 reads SGDLS; CDR2 reads YYNGEE. The CDR3 sequence is 16 residues long. The CDR3 is CASSPQAGDTYNEQFF. CDR3 DNA sequence: TGTGCCAGCAGCCCCCAAGCGGGGGATACCTACAATGAGCAGTTCTTC.

The V call is TRBV18, the J call TRBJ2-7; 9 positions match TRBD1. The germline V gene has CDR1 KGHSH and CDR2 LQKENI. Unmatched junction bases numbered 10, after V lost 0 bases and J lost 7 bases. The CDR3 has 16 residues. The chain's CDR3 is CASSPPGDRVWSEQYF. The CDR3 bases are TGTGCCAGCTCACCACCGGGGGACAGGGTTTGGAGTGAGCAGTACTTC.

This clone was counted once. The gene calls are TRBV12-3 or TRBV12-4 and TRBJ1-1; D ambiguous. Trimming left V 7 bases short and J 10 bases short, with 19 bases between. The CDR3 consists of 13 residues. This CDR3 reads CASTKNNKRVAFF. The CDR3 DNA reads as TGTGCCAGCACCAAAAATAATAAGCGGGTAGCTTTCTTT.

The chain is built from TRBV13 and TRBJ2-1; 12 bases align to TRBD1. V trimming: 5 bases; J trimming: 8 bases; junction bases outside the gene matches: 4. The CDR3 loop spans 14 amino acids. The germline CDR1 and CDR2 sequences are PRHDT and FYEKMQ (reference sequence). The CDR3 region has the DNA TGTGCCAGCAGCCCGGGACAGGGGGCCGATGAGCAGTTCTTC. Amino acid sequence: CASSPGQGADEQFF.

The rearrangement uses TRBV2 and TRBJ1-2; D is unclear. V lost 2 bases and J lost 7, with 11 bases in between. This CDR3 has 13 amino acids. Germline V gene data show CDR1 as SNHLY and CDR2 as FYNNEI. The CDR3 sequence: CASSEWQASGYTF. The CDR3 bases are TGTGCCAGCAGTGAATGGCAGGCGAGTGGCTACACCTTC.

The chain links TRBV11-2 to TRBJ2-2; 7 bases agree with TRBD1. V dropped 7 bases and J dropped 3; count of bases not matched to a gene: 14. CDR1 and CDR2 (germline): SGHAT, FQNNGV. The CDR3 runs to 17 residues. The CDR3 DNA sequence: TGTGCCAGCATCGAGACAGGGTGGGGTAAAGACACCGGGGAGCTGTTTTTT. Its translation: CASIETGWGKDTGELFF.

The rearrangement joins TRBV10-3 to TRBJ2-1, with D maybe TRBD2 (5 bases). Germline V gives CDR1 ENHRY, CDR2 SYGVKD. CDR3 size: 15 residues. The V end lost 10 bases, the J end lost 0 bases, and 16 bases lay between the germline ends. The CDR3 protein is CATLAPDSSYNEQFF. DNA for the CDR3: TGTGCCACCCTAGCCCCGGACTCCTCCTACAATGAGCAGTTCTTC.